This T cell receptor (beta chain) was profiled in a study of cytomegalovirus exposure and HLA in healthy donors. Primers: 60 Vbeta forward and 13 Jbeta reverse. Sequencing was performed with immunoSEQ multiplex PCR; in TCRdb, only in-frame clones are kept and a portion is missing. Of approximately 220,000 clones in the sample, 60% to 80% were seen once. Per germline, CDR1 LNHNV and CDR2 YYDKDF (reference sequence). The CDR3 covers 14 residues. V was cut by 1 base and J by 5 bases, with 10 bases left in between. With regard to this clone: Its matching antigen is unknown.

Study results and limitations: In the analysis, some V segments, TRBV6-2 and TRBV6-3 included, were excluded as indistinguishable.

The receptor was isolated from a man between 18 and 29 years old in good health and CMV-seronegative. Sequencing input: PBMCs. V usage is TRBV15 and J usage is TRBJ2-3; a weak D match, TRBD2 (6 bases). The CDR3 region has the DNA TGTGCCACCAGCAGAGCGGCGGGGCGAGATACGCAGTATTTT. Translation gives CATSRAAGRDTQYF.